This T cell receptor beta chain stems from a study of human T cells and chemical hapten exposure. Per the germline V gene, CDR1 is ENHRY and CDR2 is SYGVKD. This CDR3 is 13 amino acids long. Trimming cost V 7 bases and J 6 bases; bases outside gene matches: 7. TCRdb used MiXCR to reprocess the 5' RACE reads, holding one entry per CDR3 protein. The table shows about 140,000 distinct CDR3 sequences, with roughly 4% occurring only once. Total RNA extraction was carried out from unfractionated whole blood. This clonotype appeared a few times. The chain links TRBV10-3 to TRBJ1-1, with 8 bases matching TRBD1. The clonotype comes from a female donor in good health. The DNA of the CDR3 is TGTGCCATCACCGAGACAGGGGACGCTGAAGCTTTCTTT. Its translation is CAITETGDAEAFF.